This T cell receptor beta chain was identified during a study of blood T cell repertoires in COVID-19. Study-level background: T cells, B-cell-depleted T cells, or PBMCs supplied cDNA or gDNA.

Germline CDR1 is LNHDA and CDR2 is SQIVND (reference sequence). V lost 3 bases, J lost 0 bases, and 2 bases stayed unmatched. The CDR3 extends over 15 amino acids. This clone was detected only a few times. Participant ages covered about 18 to 95 years across 24 US areas. Assignment of participants to cohorts was predicated upon participant-reported clinical history. Clones were sequenced by immunoSEQ multiplex PCR, and TCRdb holds only the in-frame ones, with some missing. Among around 230,000 clones listed, roughly 90% were seen once. This TCR derives from a woman aged 30 to 39 with acute COVID-19. The genes are TRBV19 and TRBJ2-5; 9 positions agree with TRBD1. The source material was PBMCs or T cells enriched from blood (not recorded which). The CDR3 protein is CASSIRDRDQETQYF. The CDR3 DNA sequence: TGTGCCAGTAGTATCCGGGACAGGGACCAAGAGACCCAGTACTTC. Using reference TRBV19 and TRBJ2-5 for the parts outside the CDR3, the full variable domain is DGGITQSPKYLFRKEGQNVTLSCEQNLNHDAMYWYRQDPGQGLRLIYYSQIVNDFQKGDIAEGYSVSREKKESFPLTVTSAQKNPTAFYLCASSIRDRDQETQYFGPGTRLLVL.